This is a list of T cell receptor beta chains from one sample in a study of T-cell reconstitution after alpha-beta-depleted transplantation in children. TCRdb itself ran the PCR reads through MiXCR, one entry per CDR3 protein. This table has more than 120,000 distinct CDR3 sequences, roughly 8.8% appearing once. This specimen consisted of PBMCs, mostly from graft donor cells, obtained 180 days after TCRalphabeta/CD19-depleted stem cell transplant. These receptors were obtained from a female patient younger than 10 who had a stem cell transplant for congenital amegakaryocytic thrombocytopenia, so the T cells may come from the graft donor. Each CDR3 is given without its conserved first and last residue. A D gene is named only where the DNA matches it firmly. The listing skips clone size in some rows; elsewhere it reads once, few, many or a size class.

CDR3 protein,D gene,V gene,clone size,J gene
ASSLESSTDTQY,-,TRBV28,many,TRBJ2-3
ASSAGLYTGELF,-,TRBV25-1,many,TRBJ2-2
ASSPHPQETQY,-,TRBV18,few,TRBJ2-5
SARDKTGPLYNEQF,-,TRBV20-1,many,TRBJ2-1
SVEPGGNTGELF,TRBD2,TRBV29-1,many,TRBJ2-2
SVEENYGYT,-,TRBV20-1,-,TRBJ1-2
SGLAVNTGELF,TRBD2,TRBV20-1,many,TRBJ2-2
ASGPRLNTGELF,-,TRBV5-1,many,TRBJ2-2
ASSWGSLPTQY,-,TRBV6-2/TRBV6-3,many,TRBJ2-5
ASSSGQFEQY,TRBD1,TRBV5-1,many,TRBJ2-7